The 32 T cell receptor beta chains listed next were all sequenced from one sample in a study of blood T cells in healthy people across ages. A J-beta primer mix and a sample-barcoded 5' primer were used in a second PCR of roughly 7 to 12 cycles. TCRdb reprocessed the 5' RACE reads with MiXCR, giving one entry per CDR3 protein. The sample has 1.5 million to 2 million distinct CDR3 sequences, approximately 30% seen once. Sequencing was carried out using blood. The receptor set was obtained from a woman in her thirties in good health.

This clonotype was counted at least ten times. The V and J genes are TRBV28 and TRBJ2-3; TRBD1 agrees at 10 bases. Unmatched junction bases numbered 2, after V lost 4 bases and J lost 1 base. CDR1 MDHEN and CDR2 SYDVKM come from the germline V gene. The CDR3 is 15 amino acids. CDR3 sequence: CASSSGTGGTDTQYF. The CDR3 DNA reads as TGTGCCAGCAGTTCCGGGACAGGGGGCACAGATACGCAGTATTTT.

Of note for this clonotype: The junction shows a germline mismatch at one end, possibly a read error. The chain combines TRBV15 with TRBJ2-5; D is ambiguous. The J call may be faulty, since TRBJ2-7 better matches the DNA end. The CDR3 covers 14 residues. Looked up from germline, CDR1 is LNHNV and CDR2 is YYDKDF (reference sequence). CDR3 in DNA: TGTGCCACCGGCAGAGTCTCCACGCAATACGAGCAGTACTTC. Translated, it gives CATGRVSTQYEQYF.

This clonotype was counted between two and nine times. The chain uses TRBV27 and TRBJ2-5; 7 bases match TRBD1. The CDR3 runs 15 residues. Germline lookup yields CDR1 MNHEY and CDR2 SMNVEV (reference sequence). J was trimmed by 2 bases and V by 4 bases; bases with no gene match: 7. The CDR3 DNA reads TGTGCCAGCAGTTCCTGGACAGGAGTACAAGAGACCCAGTACTTC. This sequence encodes CASSSWTGVQETQYF.

The CDR3 coding sequence is TGTGCCAGCAGCTTACGGGTGACACAGGGGACTGAAGCTTTCTTT. This gives the protein CASSLRVTQGTEAFF. V gene TRBV7-2 combines with J gene TRBJ1-1; TRBD1 matches 7 bases. The CDR3 has 15 amino acids. Germline trimming cut 2 bases from V and 5 bases from J; bases unmatched to any gene: 8. The V gene's germline CDR1 is SGHTA and CDR2 FQGNSA. Full variable domain (remainder filled in from reference TRBV7-2 and TRBJ1-1): GAGVSQSPSNKVTEKGKDVELRCDPISGHTALYWYRQSLGQGLEFLIYFQGNSAPDKSGLPSDRFSAERTGGSVSTLTIQRTQQEDSAVYLCASSLRVTQGTEAFFGQGTRLTVV.

The chain is built from TRBV4-1 and TRBJ2-3; a possible D gene is TRBD2 (6 bases). The CDR3 spans 15 residues. Trimming took 1 base from V and 4 from J, leaving 12 bases between them. Per germline, CDR1 MGHRA and CDR2 YSYEKL. CDR3 nucleotides: TGCGCCAGCAGCCAAGGGAGGGGCGTCGCAGATACGCAGTATTTT. Amino acid sequence: CASSQGRGVADTQYF.

This clonotype was picked up a small number of times. The chain has TRBV20-1 and TRBJ1-2; D is ambiguous. CDR1 and CDR2 from the germline V gene are DFQATT and SNEGSKA (reference sequence). V was pared by 4 bases and J by 4 bases, with 4 bases between. The length of the CDR3 is 10 residues. For the CDR3, the DNA is TGCAGTGCTACCCGCTATGGCTACACCTTC. Amino acids: CSATRYGYTF.

J is TRBJ1-3 and V is TRBV5-1; 7 bases align to TRBD1. The length of the CDR3 is 13 residues. V shed 3 bases, J shed 9 bases, and the junction held 6 bases outside the gene matches. Germline V lookup: CDR1 SGHRS, CDR2 YFSETQ. The CDR3 here is CASSWDSGGTIYF. Written as DNA, the CDR3 is TGCGCCAGCAGCTGGGACAGCGGCGGCACCATATATTTT.

This clonotype was found a few times. The chain employs TRBV20-1 and TRBJ2-5; 9 nucleotides line up with TRBD2. The germline CDR1 and CDR2 sequences are DFQATT and SNEGSKA (reference sequence). The CDR3 totals 14 residues. Losses at the gene ends were 5 bases for V and 5 bases for J; bases not matched to a gene: 9. The DNA of the CDR3 is TGCAGTGCTTTCCTAGCGGGATCAAAGGAGACCCAGTACTTC. Translation: CSAFLAGSKETQYF.

The chain combines TRBV19 with TRBJ1-4; 9 nucleotides agree with TRBD1. The CDR3 is 15 amino acids. Losses at the gene ends were 4 bases for V and 6 bases for J; bases not matched to a gene: 6. The germline V gene encodes CDR1 LNHDA and CDR2 SQIVND (reference sequence). CDR3 in amino acids: CASSTGQGLYEKLFF. CDR3 nucleotides: TGTGCCAGTAGTACCGGACAGGGGTTGTATGAAAAACTGTTTTTT.

This chain connects TRBV18 to TRBJ1-1; 9 bases fit TRBD1. The CDR3 extends over 17 amino acids. The trim removed 4 bases at V and 4 bases at J, leaving 13 bases unmatched. Germline CDR1 is KGHSH and CDR2 is LQKENI. In DNA, the CDR3 is TGTGCCAGCTCACTAAATAGCCGGGACAGGGAAAGCACTGAAGCTTTCTTT. Amino acid sequence: CASSLNSRDRESTEAFF.

This rearrangement joins TRBV9 to TRBJ2-7, with 12 bases matching TRBD2. The germline V gene encodes CDR1 SGDLS and CDR2 YYNGEE. The CDR3 consists of 15 residues. With 4 bases clipped from V and 7 bases from J, the junction kept 9 bases outside the gene matches. The CDR3 coding sequence is TGTGCCAGCAGCCCTCAGACTAGCGGGAGTGGGGAGCAGTACTTC. Amino acid sequence: CASSPQTSGSGEQYF.

This clonotype has a handful of counts. This chain joins TRBV2 and TRBJ1-1, with D hard to call. Trimming took 5 bases from V and 7 from J, leaving 11 bases between them. This CDR3 is built from 12 residues. Germline-derived CDR1 and CDR2 are SNHLY and FYNNEI. The CDR3 protein is CASSKHGDEAFF. Written as DNA, the CDR3 is TGTGCCAGCAGTAAACATGGCGATGAAGCTTTCTTT.

This chain's CDR3 is CSARHGSGGPAFF. In DNA, the CDR3 is TGCAGTGCTAGACACGGCTCGGGGGGGCCAGCTTTCTTT. This sequence joins TRBV20-1 and TRBJ1-1; D may be TRBD1 (6 bases). Germline-derived CDR1 and CDR2 are DFQATT and SNEGSKA (reference sequence). V lost 2 bases and J lost 10, with 17 bases in between. The CDR3 runs to 13 residues.

The J gene is TRBJ1-2, the V gene TRBV3-1; unclear D gene. In germline, CDR1 is LGHDT, CDR2 YNNKEL (reference sequence). Deletions cut 0 bases from V and 4 bases from J, with 9 bases between. The CDR3 extends over 14 amino acids. CDR3 in amino acids: CASSQDIGSYGYTF. DNA for the CDR3: TGTGCCAGCAGCCAAGATATTGGCAGCTATGGCTACACCTTC.

This chain links TRBV5-6 with TRBJ2-5; the D gene is possibly TRBD2 (7 bases). Germline V gives CDR1 SGHDT, CDR2 YYEEEE. This CDR3 is 16 amino acids long. Between the trimmed V and J ends, which lost 6 bases and 5 bases, there was a span of 23 bases. CDR3 sequence (DNA): TGTGCCAGCACCCAGGTAGGGGGGGGCGTGGAGGAGACCCAGTACTTC. This encodes CASTQVGGGVEETQYF.

This chain connects TRBV6-6 to TRBJ2-1; 7 positions match TRBD1. The germline V gene has CDR1 MNHNY and CDR2 SVGAGI (reference sequence). Germline trimming cut 0 bases from V and 6 bases from J; bases unmatched to any gene: 8. The CDR3 extends over 16 amino acids. CDR3 coding DNA: TGTGCCAGCAGTTACTCTGAGACAGGGATGGGCAATGAGCAGTTCTTC. This sequence encodes CASSYSETGMGNEQFF.

Points on this clonotype: A much bigger clone sits one base away, suggesting this may be a read error. The genes are TRBV6-4 and TRBJ2-3; D unclear. The CDR3 covers 15 residues. The germline gives CDR1 MRHNA, CDR2 SNTAGT. This chain's CDR3 is CAGSEWGTSTDTQYF. The CDR3 DNA follows: TGTGCCGGCAGTGAATGGGGAACTTCCACAGATACGCAGTATTTT.

This clonotype turned up a few times. The chain combines TRBV18 with TRBJ2-4, with 7 bases that match TRBD1. Germline trimming cut 6 bases from V and 5 bases from J; bases unmatched to any gene: 4. CDR1 and CDR2 (germline): KGHSH, LQKENI. This CDR3 has 13 amino acids. CDR3 DNA sequence: TGTGCCAGCTCGCCAACAGGGGAAAACATTCAGTACTTC. It encodes CASSPTGENIQYF.

V and J are TRBV11-2 and TRBJ2-3; 7 positions match TRBD1. The CDR3 runs to 17 residues. With 5 bases clipped from V and 3 bases from J, the junction kept 14 bases outside the gene matches. The germline CDR1 and CDR2 sequences are SGHAT and FQNNGV. Written as DNA, the CDR3 is TGTGCCAGCAGCCTCTCGGACAGGAGAATACGTACAGATACGCAGTATTTT. Amino acids: CASSLSDRRIRTDTQYF.

J is TRBJ2-6 and V is TRBV12-3 or TRBV12-4; a weak D match, TRBD2 (5 bases). The CDR3 totals 15 residues. V lost 7 bases to trimming and J lost 0 bases, with 10 bases between them. The CDR3 coding sequence is TGTGCCAGCAAAGCGGAGAGCTCTGGGGCCAACGTCCTGACTTTC. Protein: CASKAESSGANVLTF.

The V and J genes are TRBV3-1 and TRBJ2-7; possibly TRBD2 for D (6 bases). V lost 2 bases and J 7 bases, leaving 18 bases between the germline ends. The V gene's germline CDR1 is LGHDT and CDR2 YNNKEL (reference sequence). The CDR3 length is 15 residues. The CDR3 DNA is TGTGCCAGCAGCCAATTTGTCGGGAGTAATGCTGAGCAGTACTTC. It encodes CASSQFVGSNAEQYF.

This clonotype has a handful of counts. The rearrangement uses TRBV18 and TRBJ2-1; no firm D call. The V end lost 1 base, the J end lost 5 bases, and 6 bases lay between the germline ends. CDR1 and CDR2 from the germline V gene are KGHSH and LQKENI. The CDR3 length is 13 residues. DNA of the CDR3: TGTGCCAGCTCACCACTGGACGACAATGAGCAGTTCTTC. Encoded protein: CASSPLDDNEQFF.

The chain links TRBV20-1 to TRBJ1-5; TRBD1 matches 12 bases. V shed 6 bases, J shed 9 bases, and the junction held 9 bases outside the gene matches. The CDR3 extends over 14 amino acids. The V gene's germline CDR1 is DFQATT and CDR2 SNEGSKA (reference sequence). The CDR3 DNA is TGCAGTGCACGGGGACAGGGGGCAGGTCGGCCCCAGCATTTT. Its translation is CSARGQGAGRPQHF.

The sample holds a few counts of this clonotype. V and J are TRBV11-2 and TRBJ2-5; either TRBD1 or TRBD2 may supply D (6 bases each). V lost 5 bases and J 0 bases, leaving 19 bases between the germline ends. The CDR3 has 17 amino acids. CDR1 SGHAT and CDR2 FQNNGV come from the germline V gene. In DNA form, the CDR3 reads TGTGCCAGCAGCCCAAGGGGGAGGACCCGGTACCAAGAGACCCAGTACTTC. Translation: CASSPRGRTRYQETQYF. The variable domain in full, completed from reference TRBV11-2 and TRBJ2-5, reads EAGVAQSPRYKIIEKRQSVAFWCNPISGHATLYWYQQILGQGPKLLIQFQNNGVVDDSQLPKDRFSAERLKGVDSTLKIQPAKLEDSAVYLCASSPRGRTRYQETQYFGPGTRLLVL.

This clonotype came up many times. V and J are TRBV20-1 and TRBJ2-3; no firm D call. This CDR3 has 14 residues. V dropped 3 bases and J dropped 4 bases, with 14 bases sitting between them. Germline V gives CDR1 DFQATT, CDR2 SNEGSKA (reference sequence). The DNA of the CDR3 is TGCAGTGCTAGTCGTCCCTTGGACCCAGATACGCAGTATTTT. This gives the protein CSASRPLDPDTQYF.

This clonotype showed up just a few times. The chain has TRBV5-1 and TRBJ2-1, with TRBD2 matching over 8 bases. After removal of 0 bases from V and 9 bases from J, the junction contained 5 bases not matched to a gene. Germline loops: CDR1 SGHRS, CDR2 YFSETQ. The CDR3 spans 14 residues. CDR3 in amino acids: CASSLEAGGGEQFF. Written as DNA, the CDR3 is TGCGCCAGCAGCTTGGAGGCGGGGGGTGGTGAGCAGTTCTTC.

This clonotype was detected only a few times. This chain links TRBV20-1 with TRBJ2-1; 14 bases are shared with TRBD2. The CDR3 is 16 amino acids. Germline assignment: CDR1 DFQATT and CDR2 SNEGSKA (reference sequence). Trimming at V came to 5 bases and at J to 2 bases, leaving 5 bases not matched to a gene. The CDR3 is CSAPRLAGGPYNEQFF. As DNA, the CDR3 is TGCAGTGCTCCCCGACTAGCGGGAGGGCCCTACAATGAGCAGTTCTTC.

The V and J genes are TRBV5-1 and TRBJ2-7, with D perhaps matching TRBD2 (6 bases). The CDR3 sequence is 15 residues long. Trimming pared 0 bases from V and 0 bases from J, leaving 10 bases between. Germline assignment: CDR1 SGHRS and CDR2 YFSETQ. Written as DNA, the CDR3 is TGCGCCAGCAGCTTGGCTGGGGAGGCCTCCTACGAGCAGTACTTC. Encoded protein: CASSLAGEASYEQYF.

J is TRBJ1-1 and V is TRBV28; D call uncertain. V lost 5 bases and J lost 1, with 14 bases in between. CDR1 is MDHEN, CDR2 SYDVKM, per germline. The CDR3 has 15 residues. The CDR3 sequence: CASSPRTAGNTEAFF. The CDR3 DNA reads TGTGCCAGCAGTCCGCGGACGGCGGGGAACACTGAAGCTTTCTTT.

The DNA for the CDR3 is TGCGCCAGCAGACATACTAGCGGTCACACCGGGGAGCTGTTTTTT. Protein product: CASRHTSGHTGELFF. J is TRBJ2-2 and V is TRBV5-1, with TRBD2 matching over 8 bases. The CDR3 spans 15 residues. CDR1 and CDR2 (germline): SGHRS, YFSETQ. The V and J ends lost 5 bases and 3 bases, in that order; junction bases with no gene match: 6.

The chain joins TRBV5-4 to TRBJ2-3, with 8 bases identical to TRBD2. The J segment lost 6 bases and the V segment lost 2 bases, leaving 23 bases of the junction unmatched. This CDR3 contains 20 residues. In germline, CDR1 is SGHNT, CDR2 YYREEE (reference sequence). The CDR3 region is CASSFRRVAGTLSLADTQYF. The CDR3 bases are TGTGCCAGCAGCTTTCGTCGCGTAGCGGGAACCCTGTCCTTGGCTGATACGCAGTATTTT.

Remarks on this clonotype: A much larger clone is a single base away; this may be a read error. The chain employs TRBV29-1 and TRBJ1-2, with TRBD1 as a possible D gene (6 bases). The CDR3 totals 14 residues. CDR1 SQVTM and CDR2 ANQGSEA come from the germline V gene. CDR3: CSVERTESFYGDTF. In DNA, the CDR3 is TGCAGCGTCGAGCGGACAGAATCGTTCTATGGCGACACCTTC.